This note documents a single TCR beta chain sequence. This clonotype was seen ten or more times. Its antigen specificity is not known. No qualities accompany the bases; no much larger clone lies one base away. The reads were generated on an Illumina HiSeq 1500. TCRdb reanalyzed the raw reads on its own, using fastp at Q25 for trimming and MiXCR for clone calling, and kept in-frame beta chains. Rows matching on CDR3 protein sequence are summarized as one entry with the most common DNA and genes. The sample profile shows around 450,000 distinct CDR3 sequences; approximately 10% of them were found once. Clones ranked in the top ten supply roughly 10% of the sample. Reading from cysteine to phenylalanine, the CDR3 counts 17 amino acids. Here the CDR3 DNA is all that survives: 51 bases in frame from base 1. Looking up the germline V gene yields CDR1 SGHVS and CDR2 FNYEAQ. From V the trimming removes 8 bases and from J it removes 0 bases, while the gene matches leave 13 bases of the junction unaccounted for.

These data come from a study of T cell repertoires in cytomegalovirus infection (dated by TCRdb to about 2019). Broadly, across the study: The HLA type of each donor mattered for the analysis, because public TCR beta signatures pointed to carriage of CMV infection along with the matching HLA type.

Findings and caveats that apply to the study as a whole: Cumulative frequency of public TCR beta family members discriminated carriers of CMV infection plus the relevant HLA type in this cohort and an independent approximately 340-donor cohort. The ex vivo response was dominated by HLA-C-restricted CMV-specific TCR beta clonotypes, and the single most frequent clonotype in two of eight donors was supplied by these HLA-C-restricted clonotypes.

The sequenced sample was PBMCs. The rearrangement joined TRBV7-6 to TRBJ2-7, with 10 central nucleotides matching TRBD1. This TCR was sampled from a human donor in good health (CMV status not recorded). Some clones in this sample may be carry-over from other donors' samples. In nucleotide form, the sequence is TGTGCCAGCCAAGAGAGACAGGGGGCCCCCGGCTCCTACGAGCAGTACTTC. The encoded protein is CASQERQGAPGSYEQYF.